This T cell receptor (beta chain) was recorded in a study of long-term antiretroviral therapy in people with HIV. immunoSEQ v3.0 was run at survey level. The protocol was immunoSEQ multiplex PCR, while the TCRdb copy is restricted to in-frame clones and leaves out a portion. The sample comprises some 25,000 clones, approximately 79% of which are singletons, and 11% rests with the top ten. The J segment lost 6 bases and the V segment lost 4 bases, leaving 4 bases of the junction unmatched. This CDR3 is built from 14 residues. Per the germline V gene, CDR1 is MDHEN and CDR2 is SYDVKM. The sequencing here drew on unsorted PBMCs, taken 2.1 years after starting antiretroviral therapy. The chain links TRBV28 to TRBJ1-5, with 9 bases lining up with TRBD1. This clonotype was obtained from a young man with HIV. CDR3 region: CASSWTGVGQPQHF. The CDR3 DNA follows: TGTGCCAGCAGTTGGACAGGGGTTGGTCAGCCCCAGCATTTT. Full variable domain (rest looked up from reference TRBV28 and TRBJ1-5): DVKVTQSSRYLVKRTGEKVFLECVQDMDHENMFWYRQDPGLGLRLIYFSYDVKMKEKGDIPEGYSVSREKKERFSLILESASTNQTSMYLCASSWTGVGQPQHFGDGTRLSIL.